The source of this TCR beta chain is a study of cytomegalovirus exposure and HLA in healthy donors. Findings and caveats of the study: Rare TCR sequences dominated, though some public TCRs recurred in many donors. The classifier reportedly diagnosed cytomegalovirus status with high specificity and sensitivity.

Whereas donors were nominally healthy upon sampling, unrecorded immune exposures were probable. This clone came up once. Its antigen is not identified. The PCR employed 60 Vbeta primers together with 13 Jbeta primers. Measured with immunoSEQ multiplex PCR; TCRdb has only the in-frame clones, and not every one. The sample yields about 200,000 clones, nearly 80% seen once. The sequenced sample consisted of PBMCs. This TCR was recovered from a man between 18 and 35 years old in good health and CMV-seronegative.

CDR3 protein: CASSRTSAAPTYNEQFF. The CDR3 nucleotides are TGTGCCAGCAGCCGGACTAGCGCTGCGCCTACCTACAATGAGCAGTTCTTC. This chain joins TRBV4-2 and TRBJ2-1; 9 nucleotides match TRBD2. The V gene's germline CDR1 is LGHNA and CDR2 YNFKEQ. V trimming: 4 bases; J trimming: 2 bases; junction bases outside the gene matches: 9. This CDR3 region has 17 residues.